These T cell receptor beta chains were read from a single sample in a study of graft-versus-host responses after intestinal transplantation. Assay: immunoSEQ multiplex PCR; the TCRdb copy retains only in-frame clones and omits some. The sample records 9,100 or so clones, approximately 90% being singletons. The specimen was PBMCs, collected just over 42 days after intestinal transplant. The receptors stem from a human patient who received an intestinal transplant, so some T cells may come from the graft donor. The conserved cysteine and the conserved F or W are not part of the CDR3 here. The D gene is left open where the match is weak.

length: 14
V: TRBV10-3
D: .
J: TRBJ2-3
CDR3: AISAPQAVPADTQY

length: 13
V: TRBV6-5
D: .
J: TRBJ2-3
CDR3: ASSYKRGPTDTQY

length: 14
V: TRBV10-1
D: TRBD1
J: TRBJ2-3
CDR3: ASSPHWDRSTDTQY

length: 13
V: TRBV19
D: TRBD1
J: TRBJ2-7
CDR3: ASSFGQGVYYEQY

length: 13
V: TRBV6-5
D: .
J: TRBJ2-1
CDR3: ASSFFRPGLNEQF

length: 12
V: TRBV6-6
D: TRBD2
J: TRBJ2-3
CDR3: ASSSREGQDTQY

length: 10
V: TRBV6-1
D: .
J: TRBJ2-1
CDR3: ASSEEIHEQF

length: 12
V: TRBV5-6
D: .
J: TRBJ2-7
CDR3: ASSLGDILYEQY

length: 13
V: TRBV5-4
D: TRBD2
J: TRBJ2-3
CDR3: ASSLTSGEADTQY

length: 13
V: TRBV6-5
D: TRBD2
J: TRBJ2-7
CDR3: ASSFAGLAVYEQY

length: 17
V: TRBV13
D: TRBD2
J: TRBJ2-7
CDR3: ASSLRAGGHPLQAHEQY

length: 15
V: TRBV9
D: TRBD1
J: TRBJ1-3
CDR3: ASSELAGTGVGNTIY

length: 12
V: TRBV4-2
D: TRBD1
J: TRBJ2-7
CDR3: ASSQGDSVYEQY

length: 14
V: TRBV5-1
D: TRBD2
J: TRBJ2-3
CDR3: ASSLAAGGQPDTQY

length: 16
V: TRBV5-6
D: TRBD1
J: TRBJ2-3
CDR3: ASSLLRTGGTSTDTQY

length: 13
V: TRBV6-5
D: TRBD1
J: TRBJ2-7
CDR3: ASSRPAGGPTEQY

length: 10
V: TRBV5-1
D: .
J: TRBJ2-1
CDR3: ASSLKYNEQF

length: 16
V: TRBV15
D: TRBD2
J: TRBJ2-1
CDR3: ATSRDHAQYSGNNEQF

length: 10
V: TRBV7-7
D: .
J: TRBJ2-5
CDR3: ASSALEETQY

length: 16
V: TRBV19
D: .
J: TRBJ2-4
CDR3: ASSIGYRGRIKENIQY

length: 15
V: TRBV13
D: TRBD2
J: TRBJ2-2
CDR3: ASSSRAGGYNTGELF

length: 9
V: TRBV28
D: .
J: TRBJ1-5
CDR3: ASSRVQPQH

length: 13
V: TRBV4-1
D: .
J: TRBJ2-7
CDR3: ASSPPLGPPGEQY

length: 12
V: TRBV5-6
D: .
J: TRBJ2-5
CDR3: ASSSRDAGGTQY

length: 13
V: TRBV18
D: TRBD2
J: TRBJ2-5
CDR3: ASSPGLAGEETQY

length: 13
V: TRBV2
D: TRBD1
J: TRBJ2-7
CDR3: ASSEGQLRSYEQY

length: 12
V: TRBV7-9
D: .
J: TRBJ1-2
CDR3: ASSFVGGLYGYT

length: 16
V: TRBV4-1
D: .
J: TRBJ2-3
CDR3: ASSQDPRVGDRTDTQY

length: 11
V: TRBV6-5
D: .
J: TRBJ1-2
CDR3: ASSYRGSTGYT

length: 9
V: TRBV28
D: .
J: TRBJ2-2
CDR3: ASRVGGELF

length: 13
V: TRBV6-1
D: .
J: TRBJ1-2
CDR3: ASSDLSWAGTGYT

length: 13
V: TRBV5-1
D: TRBD1
J: TRBJ2-2
CDR3: ASSPGTGQTGELF

length: 16
V: TRBV4-1
D: .
J: TRBJ2-1
CDR3: ASSHEKLTGLGYNEQF

length: 14
V: TRBV11-2
D: .
J: TRBJ2-4
CDR3: ASSSRQLSAKNIQY

length: 18
V: TRBV14
D: TRBD2
J: TRBJ2-2
CDR3: ASSQVSSGSMSGNTGELF

length: 12
V: TRBV7-6
D: TRBD1
J: TRBJ2-1
CDR3: ASGSGQGLNEQF